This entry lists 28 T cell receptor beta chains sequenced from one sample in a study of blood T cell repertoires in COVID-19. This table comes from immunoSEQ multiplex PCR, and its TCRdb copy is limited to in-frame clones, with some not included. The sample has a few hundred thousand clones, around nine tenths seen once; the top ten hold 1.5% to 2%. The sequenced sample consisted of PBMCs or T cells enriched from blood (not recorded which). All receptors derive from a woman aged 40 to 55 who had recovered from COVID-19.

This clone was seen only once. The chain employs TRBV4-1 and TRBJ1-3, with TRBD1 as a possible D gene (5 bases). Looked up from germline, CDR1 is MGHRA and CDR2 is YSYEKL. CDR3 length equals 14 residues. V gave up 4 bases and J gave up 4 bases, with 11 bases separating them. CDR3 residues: CASSLTAQGNTIYF. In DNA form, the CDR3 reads TGCGCCAGCAGCCTGACAGCGCAGGGAAACACCATATATTTT.

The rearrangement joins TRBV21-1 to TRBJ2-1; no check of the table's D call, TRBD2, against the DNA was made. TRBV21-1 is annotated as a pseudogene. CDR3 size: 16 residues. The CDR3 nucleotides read TGTGCCAGCAGCGATCAGGACGGAGGGAGTACAGTTGAGCAGTTCTTC. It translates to CASSDQDGGSTVEQFF.

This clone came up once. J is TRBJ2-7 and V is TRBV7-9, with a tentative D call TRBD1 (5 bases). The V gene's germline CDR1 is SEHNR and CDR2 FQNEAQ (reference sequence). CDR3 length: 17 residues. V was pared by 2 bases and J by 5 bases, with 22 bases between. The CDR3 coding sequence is TGTGCCAGCAGCTTATTGACTCAGGGTGCAGATGCCCACGAGCAGTACTTC. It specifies CASSLLTQGADAHEQYF.

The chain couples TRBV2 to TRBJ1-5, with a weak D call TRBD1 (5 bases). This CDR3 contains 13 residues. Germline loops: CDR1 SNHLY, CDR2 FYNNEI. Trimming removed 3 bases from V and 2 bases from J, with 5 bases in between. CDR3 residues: CASSDRGNQPQHF. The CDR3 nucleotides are TGTGCCAGCAGTGACAGGGGCAATCAGCCCCAGCATTTT.

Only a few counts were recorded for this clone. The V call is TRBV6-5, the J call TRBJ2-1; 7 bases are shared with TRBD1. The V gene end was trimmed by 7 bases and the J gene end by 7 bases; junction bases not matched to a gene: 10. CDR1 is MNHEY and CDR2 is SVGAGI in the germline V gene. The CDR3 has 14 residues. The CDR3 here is CASIEGAGTNEQFF. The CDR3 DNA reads TGTGCCAGCATCGAGGGGGCAGGTACGAATGAGCAGTTCTTC.

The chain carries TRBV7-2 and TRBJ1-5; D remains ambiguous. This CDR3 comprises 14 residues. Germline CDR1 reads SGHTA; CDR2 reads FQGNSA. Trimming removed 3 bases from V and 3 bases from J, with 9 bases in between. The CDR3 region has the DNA TGTGCCAGCAGCTTTAGTCAGGACAATCAGCCCCAGCATTTT. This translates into CASSFSQDNQPQHF.

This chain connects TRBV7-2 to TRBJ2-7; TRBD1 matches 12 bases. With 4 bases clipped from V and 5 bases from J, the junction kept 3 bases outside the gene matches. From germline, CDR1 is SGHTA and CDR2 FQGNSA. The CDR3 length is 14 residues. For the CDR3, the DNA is TGTGCCAGCAGCTGGGACAGGGGGCCCAACGAGCAGTACTTC. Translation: CASSWDRGPNEQYF.

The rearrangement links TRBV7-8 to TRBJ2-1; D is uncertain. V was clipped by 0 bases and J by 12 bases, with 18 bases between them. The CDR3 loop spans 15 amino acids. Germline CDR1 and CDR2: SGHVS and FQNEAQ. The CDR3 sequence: CASSLALGPDLTQFF. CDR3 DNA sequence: TGTGCCAGCAGCTTAGCGCTAGGTCCAGACTTAACGCAGTTCTTC.

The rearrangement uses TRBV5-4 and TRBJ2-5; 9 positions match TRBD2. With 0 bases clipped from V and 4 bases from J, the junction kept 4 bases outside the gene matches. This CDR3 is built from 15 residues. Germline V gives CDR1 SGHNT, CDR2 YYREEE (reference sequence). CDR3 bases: TGTGCCAGCAGCTTGGTTGGGACTAGCTCAGAGACCCAGTACTTC. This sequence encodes CASSLVGTSSETQYF.

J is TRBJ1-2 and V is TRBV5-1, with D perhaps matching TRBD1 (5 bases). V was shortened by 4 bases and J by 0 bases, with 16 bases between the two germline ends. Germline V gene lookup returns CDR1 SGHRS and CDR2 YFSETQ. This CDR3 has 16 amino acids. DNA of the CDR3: TGCGCCAGCAGCCTGGATCGACAGCCGACTAACTATGGCTACACCTTC. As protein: CASSLDRQPTNYGYTF.

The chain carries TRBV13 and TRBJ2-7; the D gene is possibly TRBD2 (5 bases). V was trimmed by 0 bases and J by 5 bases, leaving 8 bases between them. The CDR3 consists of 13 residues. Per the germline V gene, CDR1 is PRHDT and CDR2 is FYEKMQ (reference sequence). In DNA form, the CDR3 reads TGTGCCAGCAGCTTAGGCCGGGGTGACGAGCAGTACTTC. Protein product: CASSLGRGDEQYF.

CDR3 DNA: TGTGCCAGCAGCCAAGATCAAGACAGATTCACAGATACGCAGTATTTT. Translation: CASSQDQDRFTDTQYF. This rearrangement joins TRBV4-2 to TRBJ2-3; perhaps TRBD1 as D (5 bases). In germline, CDR1 is LGHNA, CDR2 YNFKEQ. This CDR3 region has 16 residues. The V gene lost 0 bases and the J gene lost 2 bases, with 12 bases spanning the gap.

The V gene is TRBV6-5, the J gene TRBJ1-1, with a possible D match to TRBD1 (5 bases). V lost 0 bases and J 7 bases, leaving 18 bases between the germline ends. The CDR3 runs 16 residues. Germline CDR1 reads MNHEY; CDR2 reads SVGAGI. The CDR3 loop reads CASSYSNWAGLYEAFF. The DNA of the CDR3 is TGTGCCAGCAGTTACTCGAATTGGGCGGGACTTTATGAAGCTTTCTTT.

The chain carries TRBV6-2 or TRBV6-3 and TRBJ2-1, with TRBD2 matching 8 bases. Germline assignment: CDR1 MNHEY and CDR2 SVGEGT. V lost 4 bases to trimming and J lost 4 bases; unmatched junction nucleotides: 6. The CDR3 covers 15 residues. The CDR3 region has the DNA TGTGCCAGCAGTTTGAGAATAGCGGGGTACAATGAGCAGTTCTTC. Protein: CASSLRIAGYNEQFF.

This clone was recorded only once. CDR3 sequence (DNA): TGTGCCTGGAGGGCCCACTACGAGCAGTACTTC. Translation: CAWRAHYEQYF. The chain joins TRBV30 to TRBJ2-7; D unclear. CDR3 length: 11 amino acids. V dropped 3 bases and J dropped 3 bases, with 6 bases sitting between them. Germline CDR1 is GTSNPN and CDR2 is SVGIG (reference sequence).

The CDR3 DNA is TGTGCCAGCAGCACAGGCAGTAACACCATATATTTT. Translation gives CASSTGSNTIYF. The rearrangement uses TRBV7-2 and TRBJ1-3; perhaps TRBD1 as D (5 bases). Trimming shortened V by 5 bases and J by 7 bases, and 9 bases separated the two germline ends. The CDR3 contains 12 residues. Germline V lookup: CDR1 SGHTA, CDR2 FQGNSA.

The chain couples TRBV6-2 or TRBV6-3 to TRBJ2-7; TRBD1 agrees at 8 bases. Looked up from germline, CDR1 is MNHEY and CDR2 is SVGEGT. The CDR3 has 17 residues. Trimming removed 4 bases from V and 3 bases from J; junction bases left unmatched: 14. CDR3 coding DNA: TGTGCCAGCAGTTCCTCCCCGTCCGGGACAGGCCTCTACGAGCAGTACTTC. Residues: CASSSSPSGTGLYEQYF.

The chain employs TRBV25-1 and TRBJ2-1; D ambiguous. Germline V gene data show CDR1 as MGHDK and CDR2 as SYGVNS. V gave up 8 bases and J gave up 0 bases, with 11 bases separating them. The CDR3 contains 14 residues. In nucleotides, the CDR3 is TGTGCCAGCGACGCAGGAACCTCCTACAATGAGCAGTTCTTC. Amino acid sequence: CASDAGTSYNEQFF.

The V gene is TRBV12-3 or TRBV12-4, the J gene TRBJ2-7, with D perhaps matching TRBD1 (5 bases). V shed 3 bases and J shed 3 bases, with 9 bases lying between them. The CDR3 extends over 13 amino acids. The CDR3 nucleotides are TGTGCCAGCAGTTTTGAGACAGACTACGAGCAGTACTTC. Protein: CASSFETDYEQYF.

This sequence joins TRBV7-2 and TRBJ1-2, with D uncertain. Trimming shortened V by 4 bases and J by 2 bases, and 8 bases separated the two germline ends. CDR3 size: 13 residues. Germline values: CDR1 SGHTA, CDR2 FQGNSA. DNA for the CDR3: TGTGCCAGCAGCTCTTCACTGAACTATGGCTACACCTTC. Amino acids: CASSSSLNYGYTF.

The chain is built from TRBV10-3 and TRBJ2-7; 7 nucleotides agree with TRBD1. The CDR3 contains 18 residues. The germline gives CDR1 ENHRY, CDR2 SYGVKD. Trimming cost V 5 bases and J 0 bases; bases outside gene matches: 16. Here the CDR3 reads CAISPTLLGQVSSYEQYF. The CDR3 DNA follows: TGTGCCATCAGTCCAACCCTGCTAGGACAGGTTAGCTCCTACGAGCAGTACTTC.

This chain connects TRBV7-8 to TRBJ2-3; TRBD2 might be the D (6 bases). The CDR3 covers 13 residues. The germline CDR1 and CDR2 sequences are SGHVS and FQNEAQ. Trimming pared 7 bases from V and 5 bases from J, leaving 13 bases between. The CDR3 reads CASIKPGGDTQYF. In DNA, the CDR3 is TGTGCCAGCATCAAACCCGGGGGAGATACGCAGTATTTT. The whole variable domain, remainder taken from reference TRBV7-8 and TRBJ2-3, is GAGVSQSPRYKVAKRGQDVALRCDPISGHVSLFWYQQALGQGPEFLTYFQNEAQLDKSGLPSDRFFAERPEGSVSTLKIQRTQQEDSAVYLCASIKPGGDTQYFGPGTRLTVL.

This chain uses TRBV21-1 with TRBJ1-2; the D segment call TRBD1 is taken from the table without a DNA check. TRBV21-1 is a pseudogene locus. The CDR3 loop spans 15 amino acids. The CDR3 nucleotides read TGTGCCAGCAGCAATATGAGGGGGCTGGGTTATGGCTACACCTTC. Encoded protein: CASSNMRGLGYGYTF.

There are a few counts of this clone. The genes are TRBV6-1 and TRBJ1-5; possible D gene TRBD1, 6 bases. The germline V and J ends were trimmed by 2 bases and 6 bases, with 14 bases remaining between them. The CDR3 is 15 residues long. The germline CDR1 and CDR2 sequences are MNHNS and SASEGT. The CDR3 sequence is CASSESGTSPQPQHF. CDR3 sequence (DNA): TGTGCCAGCAGTGAATCCGGGACATCCCCTCAGCCCCAGCATTTT.

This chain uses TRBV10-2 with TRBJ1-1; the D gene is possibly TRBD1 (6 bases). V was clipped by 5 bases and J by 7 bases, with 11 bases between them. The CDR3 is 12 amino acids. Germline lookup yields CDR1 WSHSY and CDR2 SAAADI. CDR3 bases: TGCGCCAGCAGTTCGACAGGCCATGAAGCTTTCTTT. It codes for CASSSTGHEAFF.

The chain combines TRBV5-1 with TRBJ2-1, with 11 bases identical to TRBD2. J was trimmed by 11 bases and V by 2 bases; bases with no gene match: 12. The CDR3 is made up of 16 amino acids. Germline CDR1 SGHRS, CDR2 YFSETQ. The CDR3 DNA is TGCGCCAGCAGCTTTGGCGGGACTAGCGGACTCCCAAAGCAGTTCTTC. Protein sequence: CASSFGGTSGLPKQFF.

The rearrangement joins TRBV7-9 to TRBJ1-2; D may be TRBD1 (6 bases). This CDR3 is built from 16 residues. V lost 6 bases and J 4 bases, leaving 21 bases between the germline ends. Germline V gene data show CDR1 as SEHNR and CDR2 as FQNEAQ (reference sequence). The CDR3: CASSIPFGQKSYGYTF. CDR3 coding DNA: TGTGCCAGCAGTATTCCATTTGGACAGAAGTCCTATGGCTACACCTTC.

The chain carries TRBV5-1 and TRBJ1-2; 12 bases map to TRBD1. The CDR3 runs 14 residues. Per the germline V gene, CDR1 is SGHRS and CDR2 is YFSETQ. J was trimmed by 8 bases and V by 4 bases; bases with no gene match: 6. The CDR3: CASSRDRGREGYTF. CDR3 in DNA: TGCGCCAGCAGCCGGGACAGGGGGCGTGAGGGCTACACCTTC.